Presented here are 8 T cell receptor beta chains from one specimen sequenced in a study of T cell repertoires in cytomegalovirus infection. TCRdb reanalysed the reads using MiXCR and keeps one entry per CDR3 protein. The sample yields roughly 600,000 distinct CDR3 sequences, more than 20% seen once. The sample taken for sequencing was CD8+ T cells from PBMCs. Receptors originate from a human donor in good health (CMV status not recorded). Some clones in this sample may be carry-over from other donors' samples.

A word on this clonotype: Given a much more abundant clone one base away, this may be a read error. In nucleotides, the CDR3 is TGTGCCAGCAACGAAGGACACCTAAGACGACCCAACTATGGCTACACCTTC. It is translated as CASNEGHLRRPNYGYTF. The chain employs TRBV7-3 and TRBJ1-2, with D maybe TRBD1 (5 bases). Germline V CDR1 and CDR2: SGHTA, FQGTGA. The V end lost 7 bases, the J end lost 2 bases, and 23 bases lay between the germline ends. This CDR3 contains 17 residues.

This rearrangement joins TRBV20-1 to TRBJ1-5, with no clear D. The CDR3 length is 15 residues. Trimming stripped 6 bases from V and 4 bases from J, with 19 bases between. The V gene's germline CDR1 is DFQATT and CDR2 SNEGSKA (reference sequence). In DNA, the CDR3 is TGCAGTGCCCCTAACCTGGTGGGTTGGAATCAGCCCCAGCATTTT. It encodes CSAPNLVGWNQPQHF.

This chain uses TRBV7-6 with TRBJ2-7; 7 bases fit TRBD1. The CDR3 is 16 amino acids. Germline trimming cut 4 bases from V and 0 bases from J; bases unmatched to any gene: 9. Germline CDR1 SGHVS, CDR2 FNYEAQ. The CDR3 reads CASSSQGVPSSYEQYF. Here the CDR3 DNA reads TGTGCCAGCAGCTCGCAGGGGGTGCCGAGCTCCTACGAGCAGTACTTC.

The J gene is TRBJ2-1, the V gene TRBV2; a weak D match, TRBD2 (6 bases). The CDR3 length is 14 residues. Trimming took 7 bases from V and 0 from J, leaving 10 bases between them. CDR1 SNHLY and CDR2 FYNNEI come from the germline V gene. The CDR3 spells CASTAGSSYNEQFF. The CDR3 DNA sequence: TGTGCCAGCACAGCGGGTAGCTCCTACAATGAGCAGTTCTTC.

This clonotype showed up just once. This chain joins TRBV28 and TRBJ1-1; a possible D gene is TRBD1 (6 bases). The CDR3 runs 16 residues. V was trimmed by 3 bases and J by 2 bases, leaving 16 bases between them. Germline assignment: CDR1 MDHEN and CDR2 SYDVKM. The CDR3 region is CASSFVAGDINTEAFF. As DNA, the CDR3 is TGTGCCAGCAGTTTTGTGGCAGGGGATATAAACACTGAAGCTTTCTTT.

This clonotype was detected many times. J is TRBJ2-5 and V is TRBV7-8, with D perhaps TRBD1 or TRBD2 (5 bases each). The CDR3 is 15 residues long. V gave up 2 bases and J gave up 4 bases, with 14 bases separating them. Germline V CDR1 and CDR2: SGHVS, FQNEAQ. The CDR3 DNA reads as TGTGCCAGCAGCTTATGGGGTCGTGGGGGAGAGACCCAGTACTTC. Protein sequence: CASSLWGRGGETQYF.

V usage is TRBV7-6 and J usage is TRBJ2-2, with a possible D match to TRBD1 (5 bases). The CDR3 length is 16 residues. V was clipped by 5 bases and J by 4 bases, with 17 bases between them. Per germline, CDR1 SGHVS and CDR2 FNYEAQ. CDR3 residues: CASSVSSGSGTGELFF. The CDR3 DNA is TGTGCCAGCAGCGTATCCTCAGGGTCGGGCACCGGGGAGCTGTTTTTT.

This clonotype occurred a few times. The chain uses TRBV27 and TRBJ2-1; no definite D call. Per the germline V gene, CDR1 is MNHEY and CDR2 is SMNVEV (reference sequence). V was clipped by 8 bases and J by 9 bases, with 14 bases between them. This CDR3 contains 12 residues. CDR3 sequence reads: CASSDDRGEQFF. For the CDR3, the DNA is TGTGCCAGCTCGGACGATCGCGGTGAGCAGTTCTTC.